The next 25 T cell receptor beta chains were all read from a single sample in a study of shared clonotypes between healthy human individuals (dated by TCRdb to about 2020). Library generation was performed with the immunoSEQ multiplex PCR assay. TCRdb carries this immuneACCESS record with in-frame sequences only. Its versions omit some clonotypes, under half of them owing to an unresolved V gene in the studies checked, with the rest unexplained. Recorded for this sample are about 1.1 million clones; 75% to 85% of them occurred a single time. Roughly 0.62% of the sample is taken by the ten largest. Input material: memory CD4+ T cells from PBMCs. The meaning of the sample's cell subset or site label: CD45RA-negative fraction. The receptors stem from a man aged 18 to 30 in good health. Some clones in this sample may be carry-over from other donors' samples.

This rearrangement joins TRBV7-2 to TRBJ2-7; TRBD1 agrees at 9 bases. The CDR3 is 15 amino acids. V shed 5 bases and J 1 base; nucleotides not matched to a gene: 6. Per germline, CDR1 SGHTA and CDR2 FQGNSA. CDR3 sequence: CASSRLGTGSYEQYF. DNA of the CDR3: TGTGCCAGCAGCCGCCTTGGGACAGGGTCCTACGAGCAGTACTTC.

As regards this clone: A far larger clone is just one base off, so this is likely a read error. CDR3 DNA: TGTGCCACCAGCAGAGATCGGGGCAGGGACTATGGCTACACCTTC. Encoded protein: CATSRDRGRDYGYTF. The chain combines TRBV15 with TRBJ1-2; a possible D gene is TRBD1 (5 bases). V lost 0 bases and J lost 3, with 11 bases in between. Germline CDR1 LNHNV, CDR2 YYDKDF (reference sequence). CDR3 length: 15 residues.

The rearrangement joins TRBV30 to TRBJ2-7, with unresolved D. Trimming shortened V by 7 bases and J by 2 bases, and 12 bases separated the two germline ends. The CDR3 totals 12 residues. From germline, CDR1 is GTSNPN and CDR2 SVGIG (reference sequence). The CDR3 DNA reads TGTGCCTTTGCCGGGTCGACCTACGAGCAGTACTTC. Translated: CAFAGSTYEQYF.

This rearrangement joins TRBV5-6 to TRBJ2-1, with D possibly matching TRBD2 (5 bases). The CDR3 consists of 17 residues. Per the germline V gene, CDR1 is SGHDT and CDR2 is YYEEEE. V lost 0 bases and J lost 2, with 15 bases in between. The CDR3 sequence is CASSLGILGGTYNEQFF. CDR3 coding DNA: TGTGCCAGCAGCTTGGGGATCTTAGGAGGTACCTACAATGAGCAGTTCTTC.

The chain's CDR3 is CASSLGGQGRLFF. CDR3 nucleotides: TGTGCCAGCAGCTTAGGTGGGCAGGGTAGACTGTTTTTT. The chain has TRBV11-2 and TRBJ1-4; the D gene is possibly TRBD1 (5 bases). CDR1 is SGHAT and CDR2 is FQNNGV in the germline V gene. V lost 1 base, J lost 13 bases, and 13 bases lay in between. The CDR3 totals 13 residues.

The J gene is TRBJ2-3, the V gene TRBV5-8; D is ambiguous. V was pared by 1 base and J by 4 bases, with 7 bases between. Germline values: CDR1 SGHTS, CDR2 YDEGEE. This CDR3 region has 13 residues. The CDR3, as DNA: TGTGCCAGCAGCTTGTTGTCCCCAGATACGCAGTATTTT. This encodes CASSLLSPDTQYF.

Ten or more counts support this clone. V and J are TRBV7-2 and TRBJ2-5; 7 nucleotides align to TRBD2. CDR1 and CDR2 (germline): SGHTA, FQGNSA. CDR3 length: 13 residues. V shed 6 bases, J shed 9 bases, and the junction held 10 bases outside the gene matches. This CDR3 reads CASRAPGSGAQYF. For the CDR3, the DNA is TGTGCCAGCAGGGCCCCGGGGAGCGGGGCCCAGTACTTC.

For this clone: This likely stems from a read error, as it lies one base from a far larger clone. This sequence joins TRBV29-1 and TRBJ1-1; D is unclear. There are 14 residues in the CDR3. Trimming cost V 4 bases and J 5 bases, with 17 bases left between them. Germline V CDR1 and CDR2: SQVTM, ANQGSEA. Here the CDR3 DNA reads TGCAGCGTTGTCCTAACCCGGGGTGGGACTGAAGCTTTCTTT. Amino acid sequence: CSVVLTRGGTEAFF.

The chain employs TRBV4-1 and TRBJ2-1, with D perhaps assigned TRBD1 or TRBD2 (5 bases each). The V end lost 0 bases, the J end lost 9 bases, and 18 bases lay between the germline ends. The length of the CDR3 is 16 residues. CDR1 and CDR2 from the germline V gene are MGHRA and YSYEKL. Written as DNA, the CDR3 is TGCGCCAGCAGCCAAGAGATAGGGACCTTAGCTTTTGAGCAGTTCTTC. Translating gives CASSQEIGTLAFEQFF.

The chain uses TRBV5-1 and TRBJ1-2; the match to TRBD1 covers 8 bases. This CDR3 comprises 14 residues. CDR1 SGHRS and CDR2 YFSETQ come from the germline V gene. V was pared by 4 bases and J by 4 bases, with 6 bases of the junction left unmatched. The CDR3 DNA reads TGCGCCAGCAGCCCAGTCGGACAGGGCTATGGCTACACCTTC. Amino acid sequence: CASSPVGQGYGYTF.

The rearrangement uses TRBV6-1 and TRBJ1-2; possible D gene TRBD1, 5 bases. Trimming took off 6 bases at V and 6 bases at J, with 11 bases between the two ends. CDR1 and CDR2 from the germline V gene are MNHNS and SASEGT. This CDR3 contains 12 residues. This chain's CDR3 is CASRSEGDGYTF. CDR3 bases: TGTGCCAGCAGATCGGAAGGGGATGGCTACACCTTC.

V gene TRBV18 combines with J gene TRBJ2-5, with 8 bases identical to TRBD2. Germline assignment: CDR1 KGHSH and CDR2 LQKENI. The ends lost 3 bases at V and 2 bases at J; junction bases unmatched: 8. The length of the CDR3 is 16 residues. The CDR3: CASSPIGSGVQETQYF. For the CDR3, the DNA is TGTGCCAGCTCACCCATTGGTAGCGGGGTTCAAGAGACCCAGTACTTC. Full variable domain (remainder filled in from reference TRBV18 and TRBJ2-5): NAGVMQNPRHLVRRRGQEARLRCSPMKGHSHVYWYRQLPEEGLKFMVYLQKENIIDESGMPKERFSAEFPKEGPSILRIQQVVRGDSAAYFCASSPIGSGVQETQYFGPGTRLLVL.

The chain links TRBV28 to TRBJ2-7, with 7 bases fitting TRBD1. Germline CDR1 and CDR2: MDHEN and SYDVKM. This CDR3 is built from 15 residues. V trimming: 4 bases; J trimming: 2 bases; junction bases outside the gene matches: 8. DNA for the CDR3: TGTGCCAGCAGTTCCTTGGGACAGCTACCCTACGAGCAGTACTTC. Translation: CASSSLGQLPYEQYF. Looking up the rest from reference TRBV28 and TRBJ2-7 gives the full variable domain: DVKVTQSSRYLVKRTGEKVFLECVQDMDHENMFWYRQDPGLGLRLIYFSYDVKMKEKGDIPEGYSVSREKKERFSLILESASTNQTSMYLCASSSLGQLPYEQYFGPGTRLTVT.

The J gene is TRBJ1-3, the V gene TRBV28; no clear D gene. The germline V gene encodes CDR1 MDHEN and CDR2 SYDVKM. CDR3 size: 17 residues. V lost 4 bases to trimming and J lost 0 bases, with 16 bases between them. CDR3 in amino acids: CASSSLIDLDSGNTIYF. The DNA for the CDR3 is TGTGCCAGCAGTTCCTTGATTGACCTTGACTCTGGAAACACCATATATTTT.

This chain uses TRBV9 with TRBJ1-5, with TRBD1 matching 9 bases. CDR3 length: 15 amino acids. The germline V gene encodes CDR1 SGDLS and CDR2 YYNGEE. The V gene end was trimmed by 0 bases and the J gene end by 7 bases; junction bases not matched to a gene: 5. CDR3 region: CASSVEGDRDQPQHF. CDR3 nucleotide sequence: TGTGCCAGCAGCGTAGAAGGGGACAGGGACCAGCCCCAGCATTTT.

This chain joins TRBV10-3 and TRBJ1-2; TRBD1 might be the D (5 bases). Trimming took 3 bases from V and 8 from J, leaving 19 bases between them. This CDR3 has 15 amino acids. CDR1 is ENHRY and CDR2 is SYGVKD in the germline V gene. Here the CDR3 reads CAISDLGQGAGGYTF. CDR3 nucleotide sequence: TGTGCCATCAGTGATTTAGGACAAGGTGCGGGAGGCTACACCTTC.

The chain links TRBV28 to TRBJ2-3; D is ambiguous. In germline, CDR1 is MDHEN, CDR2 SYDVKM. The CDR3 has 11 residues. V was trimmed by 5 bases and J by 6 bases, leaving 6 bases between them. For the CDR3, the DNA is TGTGCCAGCAGTATGAGGGATACGCAGTATTTT. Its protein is CASSMRDTQYF.

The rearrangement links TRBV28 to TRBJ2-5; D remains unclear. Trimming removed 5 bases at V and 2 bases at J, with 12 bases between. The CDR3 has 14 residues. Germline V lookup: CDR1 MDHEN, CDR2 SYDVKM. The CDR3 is CASSRKLLQETQYF. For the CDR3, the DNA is TGTGCCAGCAGTCGCAAGTTACTACAAGAGACCCAGTACTTC.

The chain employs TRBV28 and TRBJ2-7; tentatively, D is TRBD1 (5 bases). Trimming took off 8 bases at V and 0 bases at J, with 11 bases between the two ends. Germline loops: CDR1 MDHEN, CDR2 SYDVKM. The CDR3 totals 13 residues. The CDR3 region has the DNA TGTGCCAGCCAAAGGGGCAGCTCCTACGAGCAGTACTTC. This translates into CASQRGSSYEQYF.

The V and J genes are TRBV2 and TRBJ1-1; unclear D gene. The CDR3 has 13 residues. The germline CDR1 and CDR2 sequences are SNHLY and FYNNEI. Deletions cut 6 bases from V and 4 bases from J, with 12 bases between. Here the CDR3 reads CASRADLGTEAFF. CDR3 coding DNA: TGTGCCAGCAGGGCGGACCTTGGCACTGAAGCTTTCTTT.

The CDR3 sequence: CASSLAATGEETQYF. As DNA, the CDR3 is TGCGCCAGCAGCCTCGCTGCGACAGGGGAAGAGACCCAGTACTTC. This chain uses TRBV5-1 with TRBJ2-5; 8 bases fit TRBD1. The J segment lost 3 bases and the V segment lost 4 bases, leaving 8 bases of the junction unmatched. CDR1 and CDR2 from the germline V gene are SGHRS and YFSETQ. The CDR3 covers 15 residues.

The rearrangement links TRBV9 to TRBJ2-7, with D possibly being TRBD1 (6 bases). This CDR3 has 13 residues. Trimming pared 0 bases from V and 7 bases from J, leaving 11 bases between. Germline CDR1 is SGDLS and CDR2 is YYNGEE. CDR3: CASSVDRRGEQYF. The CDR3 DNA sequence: TGTGCCAGCAGCGTAGACCGAAGGGGGGAGCAGTACTTC.

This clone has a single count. CDR3 amino acids: CAISDQGLDNQPQHF. In nucleotides, the CDR3 is TGTGCCATCAGTGATCAGGGGCTAGACAATCAGCCCCAGCATTTT. The chain employs TRBV10-3 and TRBJ1-5; tentative D call: TRBD1 (6 bases). Trimming pared 3 bases from V and 3 bases from J, leaving 12 bases between. Per the germline V gene, CDR1 is ENHRY and CDR2 is SYGVKD. The CDR3 covers 15 residues.

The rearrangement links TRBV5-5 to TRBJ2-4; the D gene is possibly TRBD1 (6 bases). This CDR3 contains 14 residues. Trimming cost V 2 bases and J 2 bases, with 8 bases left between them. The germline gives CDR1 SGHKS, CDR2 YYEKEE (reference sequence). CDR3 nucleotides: TGTGCCAGCAGCTTACAGGGTTCCAAAAACATTCAGTACTTC. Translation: CASSLQGSKNIQYF.

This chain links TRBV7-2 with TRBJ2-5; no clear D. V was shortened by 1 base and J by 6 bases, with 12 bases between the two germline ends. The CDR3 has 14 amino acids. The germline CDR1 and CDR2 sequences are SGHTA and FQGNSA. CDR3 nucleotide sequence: TGTGCCAGCAGCTTAGATCCGGCTAAGAAGACCCAGTACTTC. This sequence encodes CASSLDPAKKTQYF.